This TCR beta chain was sequenced during a study of post-analysis software for immune sequencing data. Study-wide findings and caveats: Four to six TRBV segments were more frequent in patients than controls; TRBV5-6, TRBV5-1 and TRBV20-1 belonged to this group. Diversity measured as normalized Chao1 was significantly lower in multiple sclerosis patients than in controls.

The length of the CDR3 is 13 residues. Germline lookup yields CDR1 SQVTM and CDR2 ANQGSEA. Tagging with unique molecular identifiers was a feature of the TCR beta cDNA libraries. TCRdb recomputed calls from the PCR reads with MiXCR, one row per CDR3 protein. The repertoire has 380,000 or so distinct CDR3 sequences, around a third of them found once; the top ten carry around 15%. Points on this clonotype: Its target is not known. A junction boundary mismatches the germline segment, possibly from a read error.

This chain joins TRBV29-1 and TRBJ1-2; 7 positions agree with TRBD1. Sample: blood. The receptor's source is a girl aged 5-17 years with multiple sclerosis. CDR3 sequence (DNA): TGCAGCGCTACAGGGGAAACGAACTATGGCCACACCTTC. Amino acid sequence: CSATGETNYGHTF. Filled out from reference TRBV29-1 and TRBJ1-2, the complete variable domain reads SAVISQKPSRDICQRGTSLTIQCQVDSQVTMMFWYRQQPGQSLTLIATANQGSEATYESGFVIDKFPISRPNLTFSTLTVSNMSPEDSSIYLCSATGETNYGHTFGSGTRLTVV.